These 24 T cell receptor beta chains were all obtained from the same sample, sequenced in a study of a mutant IDH1 vaccine in newly diagnosed glioma. Data came from immunoSEQ multiplex PCR; TCRdb stores just in-frame clones and leaves some out. The sample shows roughly 26,000 clones, roughly 83% of them seen only once. Stated time point: week 35, safety follow-up. Topical imiquimod was applied with each vaccine dose, which held 300 ug of mutant IDH1 20-mer peptide. Their specific antigens are unknown. The material was PBMCs, obtained from a glioma patient whose treatment included an IDH1 peptide vaccine. All receptors come from a man aged 30 to 39 with glioma.

The chain couples TRBV5-1 to TRBJ1-2; D is ambiguous. Germline V gene sequence: CDR1 SGHRS, CDR2 YFSETQ. The V and J ends lost 1 base and 0 bases respectively, with 7 bases between them. This CDR3 is 14 amino acids long. In DNA form, the CDR3 reads TGCGCCAGCAGCTTGTCGACCACTAACTATGGCTACACCTTC. Its protein is CASSLSTTNYGYTF.

J is TRBJ1-4 and V is TRBV10-3, with a tentative D call TRBD1 (5 bases). This CDR3 contains 14 residues. The V gene's germline CDR1 is ENHRY and CDR2 SYGVKD. Trimming removed 4 bases at V and 5 bases at J, with 11 bases between. Written as DNA, the CDR3 is TGTGCCATCAGTGGGGACGGTCGGAATGAAAAACTGTTTTTT. This sequence encodes CAISGDGRNEKLFF.

On this clone: Other DNA sequences within the sample encode an identical CDR3. The gene calls are TRBV5-1 and TRBJ1-2; 8 bases align to TRBD1. The germline V gene has CDR1 SGHRS and CDR2 YFSETQ. With V trimmed by 4 bases and J by 5 bases, 4 bases remained unmatched. The CDR3 covers 13 residues. In nucleotides, the CDR3 is TGCGCCAGCAGCCTCGACAGGGGTTATGGCTACACCTTC. Protein: CASSLDRGYGYTF.

The gene calls are TRBV30 and TRBJ1-1, with TRBD1 matching 11 bases. V gave up 1 base and J gave up 5 bases; unmatched junction bases: 3. Germline CDR1 reads GTSNPN; CDR2 reads SVGIG (reference sequence). CDR3 length: 14 residues. CDR3: CAWSAGTGGTEAFF. CDR3 coding DNA: TGTGCCTGGAGTGCGGGGACAGGGGGGACTGAAGCTTTCTTT.

The chain joins TRBV27 to TRBJ2-7, with 11 bases that match TRBD1. The junction had 9 bases not matched to a gene; V was cut back by 5 bases and J by 3 bases. The CDR3 extends over 16 amino acids. Germline CDR1 MNHEY, CDR2 SMNVEV (reference sequence). The DNA for the CDR3 is TGTGCCAGCAGTGGACCGGACAGGGGGCGCGTCTACGAGCAGTACTTC. Protein sequence: CASSGPDRGRVYEQYF.

The V call is TRBV7-9, the J call TRBJ1-2, with no clear D. Trimming cost V 2 bases and J 7 bases, with 5 bases left between them. From germline, CDR1 is SEHNR and CDR2 FQNEAQ (reference sequence). The CDR3 contains 11 residues. Here the CDR3 DNA reads TGTGCCAGCAGCTTAAAGATTGGCTACACCTTC. This encodes CASSLKIGYTF.

V is TRBV10-3 and J is TRBJ2-5; D possibly corresponds to TRBD2 (6 bases). V was clipped by 3 bases and J by 4 bases, with 15 bases between them. This CDR3 is 15 amino acids long. Germline V gives CDR1 ENHRY, CDR2 SYGVKD. The CDR3 DNA reads TGTGCCATCAGTGATACGGGGCGGGGAGGAGAGACCCAGTACTTC. Its translation: CAISDTGRGGETQYF.

The gene calls are TRBV6-6 and TRBJ1-1; D remains ambiguous. CDR1 is MNHNY and CDR2 is SVGAGI in the germline V gene (reference sequence). V was trimmed by 1 base and J by 3 bases, leaving 6 bases between them. The CDR3 is 13 residues long. The CDR3 is CASSYYKDTEAFF. The CDR3 bases are TGTGCCAGCAGTTACTATAAGGACACTGAAGCTTTCTTT.

The chain employs TRBV4-1 and TRBJ2-7; D is undetermined. Germline V CDR1 and CDR2: MGHRA, YSYEKL. Trimming took off 0 bases at V and 2 bases at J, with 8 bases between the two ends. There are 14 residues in the CDR3. The CDR3 reads CASSQDVNTYEQYF. The CDR3 bases are TGCGCCAGCAGCCAAGATGTCAATACCTACGAGCAGTACTTC.

This clone was seen more than once but under ten times. The chain combines TRBV2 with TRBJ2-2, with no clear D. CDR1 is SNHLY and CDR2 is FYNNEI in the germline V gene. This CDR3 has 13 amino acids. Deletions cut 3 bases from V and 2 bases from J, with 4 bases between. CDR3 sequence (DNA): TGTGCCAGCAGTGATTTCAACACCGGGGAGCTGTTTTTT. This sequence encodes CASSDFNTGELFF.

This chain joins TRBV5-1 and TRBJ2-2; no reliable D call. Trimming pared 0 bases from V and 6 bases from J, leaving 6 bases between. The germline gives CDR1 SGHRS, CDR2 YFSETQ. The CDR3 is made up of 13 amino acids. The CDR3 loop reads CASSLAGPGELFF. The CDR3 DNA reads TGCGCCAGCAGCTTGGCCGGCCCCGGGGAGCTGTTTTTT.

The chain uses TRBV7-9 and TRBJ1-1, with D unclear. The CDR3 consists of 14 residues. V shed 1 base and J shed 6 bases, with 12 bases lying between them. Germline values: CDR1 SEHNR, CDR2 FQNEAQ (reference sequence). This CDR3 is CASSLERTSPEAFF. The CDR3 bases are TGTGCCAGCAGCTTAGAAAGAACATCTCCTGAAGCTTTCTTT. The full variable domain, completed using reference TRBV7-9 and TRBJ1-1, is DTGVSQNPRHKITKRGQNVTFRCDPISEHNRLYWYRQTLGQGPEFLTYFQNEAQLEKSRLLSDRFSAERPKGSFSTLEIQRTEQGDSAMYLCASSLERTSPEAFFGQGTRLTVV.

This chain uses TRBV5-4 with TRBJ2-7; 7 nucleotides line up with TRBD1. Germline CDR1 is SGHNT and CDR2 is YYREEE (reference sequence). Trimming took 0 bases from V and 2 from J; bases not matched to a gene: 8. The length of the CDR3 is 16 residues. The CDR3 region is CASSLGGGQGAYEQYF. The CDR3 bases are TGTGCCAGCAGCTTGGGGGGTGGGCAGGGGGCCTACGAGCAGTACTTC. The complete variable domain, with remaining parts taken from reference TRBV5-4 and TRBJ2-7, reads ETGVTQSPTHLIKTRGQQVTLRCSSQSGHNTVSWYQQALGQGPQFIFQYYREEENGRGNFPPRFSGLQFPNYSSELNVNALELDDSALYLCASSLGGGQGAYEQYFGPGTRLTVT.

This clone was detected once. The rearrangement links TRBV9 to TRBJ2-1; D is unresolved. The germline V and J ends were trimmed by 1 base and 9 bases, with 5 bases remaining between them. Germline loops: CDR1 SGDLS, CDR2 YYNGEE. This CDR3 is built from 11 residues. This CDR3 is CASSVSSEQFF. DNA for the CDR3: TGTGCCAGCAGCGTATCAAGTGAGCAGTTCTTC.

The chain uses TRBV6-1 and TRBJ1-5; D is unclear. Germline CDR1 is MNHNS and CDR2 is SASEGT. V was clipped by 3 bases and J by 6 bases, with 15 bases between them. The CDR3 is 15 amino acids. CDR3 nucleotide sequence: TGTGCCAGCAGTGAGGTCGGGGAAGGTGGTCAGCCCCAGCATTTT. Amino acid sequence: CASSEVGEGGQPQHF.

This chain joins TRBV6-5 and TRBJ1-3; 8 positions match TRBD1. This CDR3 comprises 15 residues. Germline V gene data show CDR1 as MNHEY and CDR2 as SVGAGI. J was trimmed by 7 bases and V by 6 bases; bases with no gene match: 11. CDR3 DNA: TGTGCCAGCAGGGGGACAGGTCCGTCAAGGAACACCATATATTTT. Translated: CASRGTGPSRNTIYF.

The CDR3 region is CAGKTSNQPQHF. The CDR3 nucleotides are TGCGCCGGCAAGACAAGCAATCAGCCCCAGCATTTT. This chain uses TRBV5-1 with TRBJ1-5, with unresolved D. Trimming removed 10 bases from V and 1 base from J, with 9 bases in between. The length of the CDR3 is 12 residues. In germline, CDR1 is SGHRS, CDR2 YFSETQ.

This rearrangement joins TRBV9 to TRBJ2-3; D assignment may be TRBD1 or TRBD2 (5 bases each). Between the trimmed V and J ends, which lost 0 bases and 8 bases, there was a span of 10 bases. Germline CDR1 and CDR2: SGDLS and YYNGEE. The CDR3 has 13 residues. DNA for the CDR3: TGTGCCAGCAGCGTAGGGGGGATGTCTACGCAGTATTTT. This encodes CASSVGGMSTQYF.

This chain uses TRBV7-9 with TRBJ2-5, with 11 bases identical to TRBD2. The CDR3 spans 15 residues. V dropped 5 bases and J dropped 3; count of bases not matched to a gene: 5. In germline, CDR1 is SEHNR, CDR2 FQNEAQ (reference sequence). Written as DNA, the CDR3 is TGTGCCAGCAGCCCCCAGGGACTAGCGGAAGAGACCCAGTACTTC. Protein sequence: CASSPQGLAEETQYF.

V gene TRBV11-3 combines with J gene TRBJ1-5; D is ambiguous. Trimming stripped 1 base from V and 5 bases from J, with 6 bases between. The germline V gene has CDR1 SGHNT and CDR2 YENEEA. The CDR3 loop spans 13 amino acids. CDR3 DNA sequence: TGTGCCAGCAGCTTAGCAGAGCATCAGCCCCAGCATTTT. Encoded protein: CASSLAEHQPQHF.

The chain recombines TRBV9 with TRBJ2-3; possible D gene TRBD2, 7 bases. Trimming removed 0 bases at V and 3 bases at J, with 20 bases between. The CDR3 runs 18 residues. Germline CDR1 SGDLS, CDR2 YYNGEE. The CDR3, as DNA: TGTGCCAGCAGCGTAGAGGGTTACGGGGGGCTCAAGACAGATACGCAGTATTTT. This gives the protein CASSVEGYGGLKTDTQYF. Complete variable domain (other parts from reference TRBV9 and TRBJ2-3): DSGVTQTPKHLITATGQRVTLRCSPRSGDLSVYWYQQSLDQGLQFLIQYYNGEERAKGNILERFSAQQFPDLHSELNLSSLELGDSALYFCASSVEGYGGLKTDTQYFGPGTRLTVL.

V gene TRBV5-1 combines with J gene TRBJ2-1, with TRBD2 matching over 10 bases. CDR1 and CDR2 (germline): SGHRS, YFSETQ. This CDR3 is 18 amino acids long. Trimming cost V 0 bases and J 6 bases; bases outside gene matches: 12. The CDR3 reads CASSLARSAGGPVNEQFF. The CDR3 DNA follows: TGCGCCAGCAGCTTGGCCAGGTCAGCGGGAGGGCCGGTCAATGAGCAGTTCTTC.

The chain joins TRBV6-1 to TRBJ1-1, with 8 bases that match TRBD1. The CDR3 consists of 10 residues. The V gene's germline CDR1 is MNHNS and CDR2 SASEGT. Trimming cost V 10 bases and J 9 bases; bases outside gene matches: 4. CDR3 sequence reads: CATRTGKAFF. The DNA of the CDR3 is TGTGCCACTCGGACAGGGAAAGCTTTCTTT.

CDR3: CASSSVRETQYF. The CDR3 nucleotides are TGTGCCAGCAGTTCGGTACGGGAGACCCAGTACTTC. The V and J genes are TRBV6-6 and TRBJ2-5; D not certain. CDR3 length: 12 residues. Germline CDR1 reads MNHNY; CDR2 reads SVGAGI (reference sequence). Trimming cost V 4 bases and J 5 bases, with 8 bases left between them.